These T cell receptor beta chains were read from a single sample in a study of cytomegalovirus exposure and HLA in healthy donors. The repertoire was sequenced with immunoSEQ multiplex PCR; TCRdb's copy has only in-frame clones and lacks some. Of about 180,000 clones listed, about 80% are singletons. The specimen was PBMCs. These receptor sequences come from a woman aged 30 to 39 in good health and CMV-seronegative. Each CDR3 is given with its conserved first and last residue. A D gene is named only where the DNA matches it firmly. Size is omitted from some rows. Given values are once, few, many or a class for expanded clones.

V gene,CDR3 length,clone size,J gene,D gene,CDR3 protein,CDR3 DNA
TRBV30,12,NA,TRBJ2-2,NA,CAWSDRAGELFF,TGTGCCTGGAGTGACAGGGCCGGGGAGCTGTTTTTT
TRBV5-4,15,once,TRBJ2-2,NA,CASSPPDSNTGELFF,TGTGCCAGCAGCCCGCCCGACAGTAACACCGGGGAGCTGTTTTTT
TRBV29-1,11,NA,TRBJ1-2,NA,CSDRTVGGYTF,TGCAGCGACCGGACAGTGGGCGGCTACACCTTC
TRBV11-2,13,NA,TRBJ2-7,TRBD1,CASSTDRGYEQYF,TGTGCCAGCAGCACGGACAGGGGATACGAGCAGTACTTC
TRBV19,15,once,TRBJ1-4,TRBD1,CASSMTGATNEKLFF,TGTGCCAGTAGTATGACAGGGGCGACTAATGAAAAACTGTTTTTT
TRBV30,17,NA,TRBJ2-1,TRBD2,CAWRPPRGRSSYNEQFF,TGTGCCTGGAGACCCCCCCGCGGGAGGAGCTCCTACAATGAGCAGTTCTTC
TRBV7-3,15,NA,TRBJ1-3,TRBD1,CASSLTDRAGNTIYF,TGTGCCAGCAGCTTAACGGACAGGGCTGGAAACACCATATATTTT
TRBV7-2,15,many,TRBJ1-5,TRBD1,CASSLQGATGQPQHF,TGTGCCAGCAGCCTACAGGGGGCGACGGGTCAGCCCCAGCATTTT
TRBV7-2,15,few,TRBJ1-2,NA,CASSSLLAGVYGYTF,TGTGCCAGCAGTTCCCTGTTGGCAGGGGTATACGGCTACACCTTC
TRBV6-5,14,NA,TRBJ2-1,NA,CASSPPQGQGEQFF,TGTGCCAGCAGCCCCCCACAGGGTCAGGGTGAGCAGTTCTTC
TRBV29-1,11,NA,TRBJ2-7,TRBD1,CSGQGTYEQYF,TGCAGCGGACAGGGAACCTACGAGCAGTACTTC
TRBV7-3,18,few,TRBJ2-5,TRBD2,CASSSGTSGGAAQETQYF,TGTGCCAGCAGCTCCGGGACTAGCGGGGGGGCCGCCCAAGAGACCCAGTACTTC
TRBV2,11,few,TRBJ1-4,NA,CASWGREKLFF,TGTGCCAGCTGGGGGCGAGAAAAACTGTTTTTT
TRBV6-1,15,NA,TRBJ2-7,TRBD1,CASSSLGQGAGEQYF,TGTGCCAGCAGTTCATTGGGGCAGGGGGCAGGGGAGCAGTACTTC
TRBV18,14,NA,TRBJ1-1,TRBD1,CASSLGTGDTEAFF,TGTGCCAGCTCTTTAGGGACAGGGGACACTGAAGCTTTCTTT
TRBV30,16,NA,TRBJ1-5,TRBD1,CAWRSSGTGGRQPQHF,TGTGCCTGGAGAAGTTCCGGGACAGGGGGTCGTCAGCCCCAGCATTTT
TRBV7-2,14,NA,TRBJ2-7,NA,CASSLGLVSYEQYF,TGTGCCAGCAGCTTAGGACTCGTCTCCTACGAGCAGTACTTC
TRBV27,14,once,TRBJ2-7,NA,CASSSLSQGYEQYF,TGTGCCAGCAGTTCATTATCACAGGGCTACGAGCAGTACTTC
TRBV9,15,NA,TRBJ2-2,TRBD2,CASSVELTSPGELFF,TGTGCCAGCAGCGTGGAATTGACTAGCCCCGGGGAGCTGTTTTTT
TRBV7-9,13,few,TRBJ1-6,NA,CASSSGGLSPLHF,TGTGCCAGCAGCTCGGGTGGACTATCACCCCTCCACTTT
TRBV19,15,NA,TRBJ1-5,NA,CASSMRGREVRPQHF,TGTGCCAGTAGTATGAGGGGTAGGGAGGTGAGACCCCAGCATTTT
TRBV9,14,NA,TRBJ1-4,NA,CASSINRVGEKLFF,TGTGCCAGCAGCATCAACAGGGTGGGTGAAAAACTGTTTTTT
TRBV9,14,NA,TRBJ1-2,TRBD1,CASRTGQGLYGYTF,TGTGCCAGCAGAACGGGACAGGGCCTCTATGGCTACACCTTC
TRBV29-1,13,NA,TRBJ1-4,NA,CSAGQWTNEKLFF,TGCAGCGCCGGACAGTGGACTAATGAAAAACTGTTTTTT
TRBV6-5,15,NA,TRBJ2-5,NA,CASNLGGAGEETQYF,TGTGCCAGCAACCTTGGAGGGGCTGGGGAAGAGACCCAGTACTTC
TRBV11-2,16,NA,TRBJ1-1,NA,CASSLAARELGTEAFF,TGTGCCAGCAGCTTAGCCGCCCGGGAGCTCGGGACTGAAGCTTTCTTT
TRBV2,14,few,TRBJ1-1,NA,CASSERSVNTEAFF,TGTGCCAGCAGTGAACGGAGCGTGAACACTGAAGCTTTCTTT
TRBV2,14,NA,TRBJ1-1,NA,CASTGAGLNTEAFF,TGTGCCAGCACAGGAGCGGGGCTGAACACTGAAGCTTTCTTT
TRBV6-4,14,NA,TRBJ1-1,NA,CASSDSGAGTEAFF,TGTGCCAGCAGTGACTCGGGGGCTGGGACTGAAGCTTTCTTT
TRBV5-4,15,NA,TRBJ1-4,NA,CASSLAERGNEKLFF,TGTGCCAGCAGCTTGGCCGAGAGGGGGAATGAAAAACTGTTTTTT
TRBV5-1,12,NA,TRBJ2-5,NA,CASSFRQETQYF,TGCGCCAGCAGCTTTCGCCAAGAGACCCAGTACTTC
TRBV9,19,NA,TRBJ2-5,TRBD2,CASSVASGVAGGDQETQYF,TGTGCCAGCAGCGTAGCTAGTGGGGTGGCGGGGGGCGACCAAGAGACCCAGTACTTC
TRBV30,16,once,TRBJ2-3,TRBD2,CAWAHTSGGAVDTQYF,TGTGCCTGGGCCCATACTAGCGGGGGGGCTGTAGATACGCAGTATTTT
TRBV9,16,once,TRBJ2-1,TRBD2,CASSQKGASGGNEQFF,TGTGCCAGCAGCCAAAAAGGGGCTAGCGGGGGCAATGAGCAGTTCTTC
TRBV29-1,13,few,TRBJ2-3,NA,CSVGARSTDTQYF,TGCAGCGTTGGTGCTAGAAGCACAGATACGCAGTATTTT
TRBV7-2,15,NA,TRBJ2-5,TRBD1,CASSSSTGYQETQYF,TGTGCCAGCAGCAGTTCGACAGGGTACCAAGAGACCCAGTACTTC
TRBV5-8,14,NA,TRBJ2-7,NA,CASSSQQGSGEQYF,TGTGCCAGCAGCTCCCAACAGGGCTCCGGCGAGCAGTACTTC
TRBV4-3,16,NA,TRBJ1-2,NA,CASSQDLGRWRDGYTF,TGCGCCAGCAGCCAAGATCTAGGTCGATGGCGGGATGGCTACACCTTC
TRBV6-5,13,NA,TRBJ1-2,TRBD1,CASSYSDRSGYTF,TGTGCCAGCAGTTACTCGGACAGGTCTGGCTACACCTTC
TRBV2,12,NA,TRBJ2-3,NA,CASTVITDTQYF,TGTGCCAGCACCGTTATCACAGATACGCAGTATTTT
TRBV6-6,15,NA,TRBJ1-2,NA,CASSYSRGHNYGYTF,TGTGCCAGCAGTTACTCGAGGGGACATAACTATGGCTACACCTTC
TRBV9,14,few,TRBJ1-1,NA,CASSALNRAEGAFF,TGTGCCAGCAGCGCCCTTAACCGGGCTGAGGGAGCTTTCTTT
TRBV7-8,16,NA,TRBJ2-5,TRBD1,CASSVRDRGLGETQYF,TGTGCCAGCAGCGTGAGGGACAGGGGGCTAGGGGAGACCCAGTACTTC
TRBV18,13,NA,TRBJ2-1,NA,CASSPAMDNEQFF,TGTGCCAGCTCACCAGCGATGGACAATGAGCAGTTCTTC
TRBV6-6,14,NA,TRBJ2-5,NA,CASSPKGIRETQYF,TGTGCCAGCAGCCCGAAGGGGATACGAGAGACCCAGTACTTC
TRBV11-2,15,NA,TRBJ2-7,TRBD1,CASSPGTGVSYEQYF,TGTGCCAGCAGCCCCGGGACAGGGGTCTCCTACGAGCAGTACTTC
TRBV9,15,NA,TRBJ2-5,TRBD2,CASLLSGGAEETQYF,TGTGCCAGCCTCCTTAGCGGGGGGGCAGAAGAGACCCAGTACTTC
TRBV10-2,14,many,TRBJ1-1,NA,CASSESNRGTEAFF,TGCGCCAGCAGTGAGTCGAATCGGGGCACTGAAGCTTTCTTT
TRBV5-6,14,NA,TRBJ1-2,NA,CASSSLDSHYGYTF,TGTGCCAGCAGCTCGTTGGACAGCCACTATGGCTACACCTTC
TRBV7-2,14,NA,TRBJ1-2,TRBD1,CASSLSRDRGGYTF,TGTGCCAGCAGCTTATCGAGGGACAGGGGTGGCTACACCTTC
TRBV19,15,NA,TRBJ2-2,NA,CASSIDTGYTGELFF,TGTGCCAGTAGTATAGACACAGGGTACACCGGGGAGCTGTTTTTT
TRBV2,17,NA,TRBJ2-3,TRBD1,CASSPGQGAISTDTQYF,TGTGCCAGCAGTCCGGGACAGGGGGCGATAAGCACAGATACGCAGTATTTT
TRBV2,15,NA,TRBJ2-5,TRBD2,CASSQGLAGEETQYF,TGTGCCAGCAGTCAGGGACTAGCGGGGGAAGAGACCCAGTACTTC
TRBV2,13,NA,TRBJ1-6,NA,CASLAGENSPLHF,TGTGCCAGCCTGGCCGGGGAAAATTCACCCCTCCACTTT
TRBV6-5,15,NA,TRBJ2-3,TRBD2,CASSYAGTSVDTQYF,TGTGCCAGCAGTTACGCCGGGACTAGCGTGGATACGCAGTATTTT
TRBV5-1,14,NA,TRBJ2-5,NA,CASSPGGLDETQYF,TGCGCCAGCAGCCCTGGAGGCTTAGACGAGACCCAGTACTTC
TRBV11-1,15,NA,TRBJ2-7,TRBD2,CASSEGSSGGYEQYF,TGTGCCAGCAGCGAGGGGTCTAGCGGGGGTTACGAGCAGTACTTC